The subject of this entry is one T cell receptor (beta chain). V lost 2 bases to trimming and J lost 8 bases, with 16 bases between them. The CDR3 contains 16 residues. The germline V gene encodes CDR1 MNHEY and CDR2 SVGEGT. This sample was taken from a study of blood T cell repertoires in COVID-19. Study details: Sources were T cells, B-cell-depleted T cells, or PBMCs; the material itself was cDNA or gDNA.

Sequencing used immunoSEQ multiplex PCR; TCRdb keeps in-frame clones, though not all of them. The sample lists hundreds of thousands of clones; roughly 90% were seen once. The sample taken for sequencing was PBMCs or T cells enriched from blood (not recorded which). The chain couples TRBV6-2 or TRBV6-3 to TRBJ1-6, with a tentative D call TRBD1 (6 bases). This sequence was found in a woman between 45 and 60 years old in a cohort exposed to, infected with or recovered from COVID-19 (not recorded which). DNA for the CDR3: TGTGCCAGCAGTTACCACCTCACAGGGTCGGATTCACCCCTCCACTTT. This sequence encodes CASSYHLTGSDSPLHF.